This TCR beta chain was found in a study of T cell repertoires in cytomegalovirus infection. TCRdb recomputed calls from the reads with MiXCR, one row per CDR3 protein. The sample carries 150,000 to 200,000 distinct CDR3 sequences, about 15% recorded once. The length of the CDR3 is 14 residues. V shed 3 bases, J shed 7 bases, and the junction held 1 base outside the gene matches. CDR1 and CDR2 from the germline V gene are MDHEN and SYDVKM. This clonotype was observed a few times. The origin of this receptor is a human donor in good health (CMV status not recorded). Some clones in this sample may be carry-over from other donors' samples. The sample taken for sequencing was CD8+ T cells from PBMCs. V gene TRBV28 combines with J gene TRBJ1-5, with TRBD1 matching over 12 bases. In DNA form, the CDR3 reads TGTGCCAGCAGTTTGGGACAGGGGGCACAGCCCCAGCATTTT. Protein: CASSLGQGAQPQHF.